What follows are 24 T cell receptor beta chains derived from one specimen sequenced in a study of CD8+CD57+ T cells in acquired aplastic anemia. CDR3 and TCR beta VDJ profiling relied on genomic DNA as the template. MiXCR, run by TCRdb on the reads, gives a single entry per CDR3 protein. In the table there are 250,000 to 300,000 distinct CDR3 sequences, approximately 57% of which are singletons. Sequencing was done on a sample of sorted CD4+, CD8+, or CD8+CD57+ T cells (not recorded which) from PBMCs. The receptors were sampled from a human donor with severe aplastic anemia or a healthy control (not recorded which).

V is TRBV20-1 and J is TRBJ2-7; 8 nucleotides match TRBD2. The CDR3 is made up of 14 amino acids. J gave up 6 bases and V 1 base, and 8 bases lay outside the gene matches. The germline gives CDR1 DFQATT, CDR2 SNEGSKA (reference sequence). This CDR3 is CSARGIAGTFEQYF. CDR3 DNA: TGCAGTGCTAGAGGGATAGCGGGGACGTTCGAGCAGTACTTC.

CDR3 coding DNA: TGTGCCAGCAGCCAGCGGGGGGGTAGCGGGTCAAGAGATACGCAGTATTTT. Translated, it gives CASSQRGGSGSRDTQYF. The chain has TRBV7-2 and TRBJ2-3; TRBD2 agrees at 10 bases. The CDR3 is made up of 17 amino acids. V lost 5 bases, J lost 5 bases, and 13 bases stayed unmatched. Germline values: CDR1 SGHTA, CDR2 FQGNSA.

V is TRBV5-1 and J is TRBJ1-1; D not certain. Between the trimmed V and J ends, which lost 0 bases and 3 bases, there was a span of 6 bases. CDR3 length equals 13 residues. The germline CDR1 and CDR2 sequences are SGHRS and YFSETQ. The CDR3 DNA follows: TGCGCCAGCAGCTTGGCCATTGACACTGAAGCTTTCTTT. Translated: CASSLAIDTEAFF.

This clonotype has a single count. The chain recombines TRBV3-1 with TRBJ1-3; 7 nucleotides agree with TRBD1. The ends lost 1 base at V and 0 bases at J; junction bases unmatched: 3. Germline V gene sequence: CDR1 LGHDT, CDR2 YNNKEL (reference sequence). CDR3 length equals 16 residues. The CDR3 nucleotides read TGTGCCAGCAGCCAAGGGACAGGCTACTCTGGAAACACCATATATTTT. Encoded protein: CASSQGTGYSGNTIYF.

J is TRBJ2-7 and V is TRBV12-3 or TRBV12-4; D is undetermined. The V and J ends lost 1 base and 4 bases respectively, with 8 bases between them. The CDR3 loop spans 13 amino acids. In DNA form, the CDR3 reads TGTGCCAGCAGTTTAGGGAATACGTACGAGCAGTACTTC. It translates to CASSLGNTYEQYF.

The chain joins TRBV19 to TRBJ2-2; D might be TRBD1 or TRBD2, each matching 7 bases. The CDR3 sequence is 15 residues long. V lost 2 bases and J 3 bases, leaving 10 bases between the germline ends. Germline values: CDR1 LNHDA, CDR2 SQIVND (reference sequence). The CDR3 is CASSIQGGDTGELFF. CDR3 nucleotide sequence: TGTGCCAGTAGTATACAGGGGGGGGACACCGGGGAGCTGTTTTTT.

This clonotype was recorded at least ten times. This sequence joins TRBV20-1 and TRBJ2-4, with D possibly being TRBD1 or TRBD2 (5 bases each). This CDR3 is 13 amino acids long. Germline V CDR1 and CDR2: DFQATT, SNEGSKA (reference sequence). V gave up 6 bases and J gave up 5 bases, with 14 bases separating them. The CDR3 loop reads CSAIPGTQNIQYF. In DNA form, the CDR3 reads TGCAGTGCGATCCCTGGGACCCAAAACATTCAGTACTTC.

This chain uses TRBV7-9 with TRBJ1-1; TRBD1 might be the D (5 bases). The CDR3 is 15 residues long. Germline CDR1 reads SEHNR; CDR2 reads FQNEAQ (reference sequence). Trimming took 5 bases from V and 2 from J, leaving 15 bases between them. The CDR3: CASSRDGGGNTEAFF. The CDR3 coding sequence is TGTGCCAGCAGCCGTGACGGGGGAGGAAACACTGAAGCTTTCTTT.

The chain links TRBV20-1 to TRBJ2-1, with D possibly being TRBD1 (5 bases). V lost 5 bases and J 3 bases, leaving 14 bases between the germline ends. This CDR3 spans 14 amino acids. Germline V CDR1 and CDR2: DFQATT, SNEGSKA (reference sequence). CDR3 bases: TGCAGTGCTCCCCAGGGTACGGACTACAATGAGCAGTTCTTC. This codes for CSAPQGTDYNEQFF.

This rearrangement joins TRBV18 to TRBJ1-4; tentatively, D is TRBD1 (6 bases). CDR3 length equals 13 residues. The germline gives CDR1 KGHSH, CDR2 LQKENI. V was pared by 5 bases and J by 15 bases, with 19 bases between. The CDR3 DNA reads TGTGCCAGCTCAGCCTCGGACAGCCGCTCTTTGTTTTTT. Protein product: CASSASDSRSLFF.

The chain combines TRBV6-2 or TRBV6-3 with TRBJ2-1; TRBD2 matches 11 bases. Per the germline V gene, CDR1 is MNHEY and CDR2 is SVGEGT. The CDR3 covers 17 residues. The ends lost 5 bases at V and 7 bases at J; junction bases unmatched: 13. The CDR3 here is CASSGNSGRALRNEQFF. CDR3 DNA sequence: TGTGCCAGCAGTGGGAATAGCGGGAGGGCCCTCCGGAATGAGCAGTTCTTC.

There are many counts of this clonotype. The chain employs TRBV7-9 and TRBJ2-2; 8 positions agree with TRBD1. J gave up 4 bases and V 0 bases, and 4 bases lay outside the gene matches. This CDR3 contains 16 residues. Germline values: CDR1 SEHNR, CDR2 FQNEAQ (reference sequence). The CDR3: CASSLAGTGRTGELFF. Written as DNA, the CDR3 is TGTGCCAGCAGCTTAGCAGGGACAGGACGCACCGGGGAGCTGTTTTTT.

This clonotype was seen a handful of times. The chain links TRBV28 to TRBJ2-5; a weak D match, TRBD2 (6 bases). The CDR3 runs 16 residues. Looked up from germline, CDR1 is MDHEN and CDR2 is SYDVKM. The V gene lost 4 bases and the J gene lost 1 base, with 16 bases spanning the gap. CDR3 sequence reads: CASSSPPRTIQETQYF. DNA for the CDR3: TGTGCCAGCAGTTCCCCCCCCAGGACTATCCAAGAGACCCAGTACTTC.

As regards this clonotype: One end of the junction does not line up with germline, which may come from a read error. The CDR3 DNA sequence: TGTGCCAGCAGTGAAGACGTGGGTCAGAATCAGCCCCAGCATTTT. This gives the protein CASSEDVGQNQPQHF. The chain joins TRBV10-3 to TRBJ1-5; D is ambiguous. This CDR3 contains 15 residues. The germline CDR1 and CDR2 sequences are ENHRY and SYGVKD.

Regarding this clonotype: This could be a read error, since a much larger clone is one nucleotide away. This chain links TRBV4-2 with TRBJ1-5, with 7 bases aligning to TRBD1. CDR3 size: 16 residues. Germline values: CDR1 LGHNA, CDR2 YNFKEQ. DNA of the CDR3: TGTGCCAGCAGCCAGATAACAGGGGTCCTAAATCGGCCCCAGCATTTT. Protein sequence: CASSQITGVLNRPQHF.

The CDR3 is CASLAGGRSGANVLTF. CDR3 DNA: TGTGCCAGCTTGGCAGGGGGACGCTCTGGGGCCAACGTCCTGACTTTC. V is TRBV6-2 or TRBV6-3 and J is TRBJ2-6, with 7 bases lining up with TRBD1. The germline V gene has CDR1 MNHEY and CDR2 SVGEGT. This CDR3 region has 16 residues. The junction had 7 bases not matched to a gene; V was cut back by 8 bases and J by 0 bases.

J is TRBJ2-2 and V is TRBV2, with D possibly matching TRBD1 (5 bases). Per germline, CDR1 SNHLY and CDR2 FYNNEI. The CDR3 sequence is 15 residues long. The V and J ends lost 2 bases and 4 bases respectively, with 11 bases between them. CDR3 in DNA: TGTGCCAGCAGTGAAATAGGGGTTTCCACCGGGGAGCTGTTTTTT. Protein product: CASSEIGVSTGELFF. Complete variable domain (other parts from reference TRBV2 and TRBJ2-2): EPEVTQTPSHQVTQMGQEVILRCVPISNHLYFYWYRQILGQKVEFLVSFYNNEISEKSEIFDDQFSVERPDGSNFTLKIRSTKLEDSAMYFCASSEIGVSTGELFFGEGSRLTVL.

For this clonotype: One end of the junction is discordant with germline, which a read error may explain. Here the CDR3 DNA reads TGTGCTAGCAGCTTAGTGGGACAGGGGAATGGCTACACCTTC. Its protein product is CASSLVGQGNGYTF. This rearrangement joins TRBV7-7 to TRBJ1-2, with 10 bases matching TRBD1. Germline V gene sequence: CDR1 SSHAT, CDR2 FNYEAQ (reference sequence). This CDR3 contains 14 residues.

The chain links TRBV9 to TRBJ1-5; D not certain. In germline, CDR1 is SGDLS, CDR2 YYNGEE. This CDR3 comprises 16 residues. Trimming removed 4 bases from V and 0 bases from J, with 14 bases in between. CDR3 protein: CASSPATECSNQPQHF. The DNA for the CDR3 is TGTGCCAGCAGCCCCGCGACGGAATGTAGCAATCAGCCCCAGCATTTT.

V usage is TRBV19 and J usage is TRBJ2-1; D not certain. The CDR3 covers 15 residues. V was shortened by 3 bases and J by 0 bases, with 9 bases between the two germline ends. CDR1 and CDR2 from the germline V gene are LNHDA and SQIVND (reference sequence). The CDR3 reads CASSILESSYNEQFF. The DNA for the CDR3 is TGTGCCAGTAGTATTCTGGAGAGCTCCTACAATGAGCAGTTCTTC.

The genes are TRBV29-1 and TRBJ1-1, with TRBD1 as a possible D gene (6 bases). Germline-derived CDR1 and CDR2 are SQVTM and ANQGSEA. V was cut by 4 bases and J by 1 base, with 10 bases left in between. This CDR3 is built from 13 residues. The CDR3 region is CSVVGTPNTEAFF. As DNA, the CDR3 is TGCAGCGTTGTAGGGACACCGAACACTGAAGCTTTCTTT.

The J gene is TRBJ1-5, the V gene TRBV20-1, with 8 bases that match TRBD1. Looked up from germline, CDR1 is DFQATT and CDR2 is SNEGSKA (reference sequence). The CDR3 loop spans 14 amino acids. Trimming removed 3 bases from V and 4 bases from J; junction bases left unmatched: 5. CDR3 DNA: TGCAGTGCTAGGGAGGACAGGGAAAATCAGCCCCAGCATTTT. Residues: CSAREDRENQPQHF.

The chain joins TRBV20-1 to TRBJ1-2; D unresolved. The germline gives CDR1 DFQATT, CDR2 SNEGSKA (reference sequence). The ends were cut back, 2 bases at V and 0 bases at J, with 19 bases in the middle. The CDR3 covers 17 residues. This CDR3 reads CSARKEHRGSANYGYTF. The DNA for the CDR3 is TGCAGTGCTAGAAAAGAGCATCGGGGTTCGGCTAACTATGGCTACACCTTC.

This chain connects TRBV4-3 to TRBJ1-2, with D uncertain. V lost 0 bases, J lost 4 bases, and 9 bases lay in between. Per the germline V gene, CDR1 is LGHNA and CDR2 is YSLEER. The CDR3 is 14 residues long. The CDR3: CASSQEGGSYGYTF. The CDR3 region has the DNA TGCGCCAGCAGCCAAGAAGGAGGGTCCTATGGCTACACCTTC.